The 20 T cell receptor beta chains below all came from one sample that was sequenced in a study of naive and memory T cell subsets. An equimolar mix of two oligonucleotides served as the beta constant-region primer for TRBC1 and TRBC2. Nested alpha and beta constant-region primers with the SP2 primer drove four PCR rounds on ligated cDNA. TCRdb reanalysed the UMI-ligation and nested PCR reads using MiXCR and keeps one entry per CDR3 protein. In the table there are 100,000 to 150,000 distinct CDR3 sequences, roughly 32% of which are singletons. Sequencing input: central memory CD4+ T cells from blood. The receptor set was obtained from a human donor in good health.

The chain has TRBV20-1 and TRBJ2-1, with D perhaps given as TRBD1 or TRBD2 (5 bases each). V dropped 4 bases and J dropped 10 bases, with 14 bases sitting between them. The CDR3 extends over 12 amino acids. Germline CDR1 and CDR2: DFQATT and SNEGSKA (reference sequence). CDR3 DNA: TGCAGTGCTACGGGGCAGCTGGTCGAGCAGTTCTTC. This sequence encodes CSATGQLVEQFF.

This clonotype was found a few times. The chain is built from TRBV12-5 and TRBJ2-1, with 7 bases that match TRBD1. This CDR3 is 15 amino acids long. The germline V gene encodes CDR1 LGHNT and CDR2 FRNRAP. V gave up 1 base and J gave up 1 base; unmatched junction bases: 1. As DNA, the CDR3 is TGTGCTAGTGGTTTGGGACAGGGATCCTACAATGAGCAGTTCTTC. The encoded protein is CASGLGQGSYNEQFF.

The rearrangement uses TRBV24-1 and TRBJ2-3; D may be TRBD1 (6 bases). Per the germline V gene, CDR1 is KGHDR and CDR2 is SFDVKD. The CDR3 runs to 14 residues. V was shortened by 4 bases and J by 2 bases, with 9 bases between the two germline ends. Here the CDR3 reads CATSDRTVTDTQYF. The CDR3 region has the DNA TGTGCCACCAGTGACCGGACAGTCACAGATACGCAGTATTTT.

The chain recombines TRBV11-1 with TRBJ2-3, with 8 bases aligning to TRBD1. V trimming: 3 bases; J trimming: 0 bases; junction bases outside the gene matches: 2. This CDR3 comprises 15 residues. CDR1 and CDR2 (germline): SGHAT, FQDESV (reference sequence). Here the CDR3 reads CASSFGQGSTDTQYF. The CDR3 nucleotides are TGTGCCAGCAGCTTCGGACAGGGTAGCACAGATACGCAGTATTTT.

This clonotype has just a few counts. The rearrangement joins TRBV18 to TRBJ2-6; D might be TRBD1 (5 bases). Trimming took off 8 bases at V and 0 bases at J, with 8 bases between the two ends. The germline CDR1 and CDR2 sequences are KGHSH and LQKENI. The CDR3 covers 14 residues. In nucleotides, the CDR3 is TGTGCCAGCGACAGCCGCTCTGGGGCCAACGTCCTGACTTTC. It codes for CASDSRSGANVLTF. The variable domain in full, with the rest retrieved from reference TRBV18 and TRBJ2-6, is NAGVMQNPRHLVRRRGQEARLRCSPMKGHSHVYWYRQLPEEGLKFMVYLQKENIIDESGMPKERFSAEFPKEGPSILRIQQVVRGDSAAYFCASDSRSGANVLTFGAGSRLTVL.

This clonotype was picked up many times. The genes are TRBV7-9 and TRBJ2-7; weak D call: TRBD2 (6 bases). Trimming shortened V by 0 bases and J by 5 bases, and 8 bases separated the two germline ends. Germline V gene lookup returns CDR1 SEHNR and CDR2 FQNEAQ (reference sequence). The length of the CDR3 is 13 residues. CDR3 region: CASSLAGGNEQYF. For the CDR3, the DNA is TGTGCCAGCAGCTTAGCGGGGGGAAACGAGCAGTACTTC.

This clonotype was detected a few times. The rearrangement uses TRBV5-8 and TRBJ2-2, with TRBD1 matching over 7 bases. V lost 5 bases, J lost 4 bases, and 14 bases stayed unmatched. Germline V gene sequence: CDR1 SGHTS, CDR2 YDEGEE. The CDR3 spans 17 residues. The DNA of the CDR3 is TGTGCCAGCAGGATATCCCTCACGGACAGGAGCACCGGGGAGCTGTTTTTT. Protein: CASRISLTDRSTGELFF.

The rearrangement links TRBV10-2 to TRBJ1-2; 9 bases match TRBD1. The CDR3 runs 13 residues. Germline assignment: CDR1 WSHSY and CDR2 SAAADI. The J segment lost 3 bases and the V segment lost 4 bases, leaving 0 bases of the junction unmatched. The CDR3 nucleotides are TGCGCCAGCAGTGGGACAGGGGACTATGGCTACACCTTC. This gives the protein CASSGTGDYGYTF.

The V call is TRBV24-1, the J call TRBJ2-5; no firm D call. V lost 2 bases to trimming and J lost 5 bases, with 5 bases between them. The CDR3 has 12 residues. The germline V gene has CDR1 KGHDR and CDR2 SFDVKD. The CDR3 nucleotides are TGTGCCACCAGTGATTCCGGGGAGACCCAGTACTTC. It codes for CATSDSGETQYF.

The CDR3 DNA sequence: TGCAGTGCTAGTAAGGGGCAGGTCCCATTATTAACCACAGATACGCAGTATTTT. This translates into CSASKGQVPLLTTDTQYF. The chain combines TRBV20-1 with TRBJ2-3; D possibly corresponds to TRBD1 (5 bases). The CDR3 is made up of 18 amino acids. Germline CDR1 and CDR2: DFQATT and SNEGSKA (reference sequence). V lost 3 bases and J 2 bases, leaving 24 bases between the germline ends.

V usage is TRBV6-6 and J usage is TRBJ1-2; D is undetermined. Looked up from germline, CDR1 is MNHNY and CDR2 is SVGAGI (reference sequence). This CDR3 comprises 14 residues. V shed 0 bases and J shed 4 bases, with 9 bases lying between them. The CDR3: CASSYSGPTYGYTF. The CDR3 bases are TGTGCCAGCAGTTACTCAGGGCCCACCTATGGCTACACCTTC.

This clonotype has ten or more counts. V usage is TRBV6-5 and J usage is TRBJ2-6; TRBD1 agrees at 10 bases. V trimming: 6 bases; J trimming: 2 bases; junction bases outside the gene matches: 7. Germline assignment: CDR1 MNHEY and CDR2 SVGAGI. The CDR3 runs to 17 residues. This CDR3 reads CASRPGQGLAGANVLTF. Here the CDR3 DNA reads TGTGCCAGCAGACCGGGACAGGGGTTAGCTGGGGCCAACGTCCTGACTTTC.

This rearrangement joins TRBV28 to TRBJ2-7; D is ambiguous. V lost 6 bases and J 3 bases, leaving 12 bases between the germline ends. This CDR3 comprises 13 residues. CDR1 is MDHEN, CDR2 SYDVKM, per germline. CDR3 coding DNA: TGTGCCAGCAGCGCCTTGGCGTTCTACGAGCAGTACTTC. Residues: CASSALAFYEQYF.

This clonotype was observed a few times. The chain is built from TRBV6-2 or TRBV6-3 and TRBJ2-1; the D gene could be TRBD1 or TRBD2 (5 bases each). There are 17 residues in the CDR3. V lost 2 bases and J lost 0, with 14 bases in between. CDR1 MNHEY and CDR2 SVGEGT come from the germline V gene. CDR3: CASSYRGSWSSYNEQFF. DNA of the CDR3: TGTGCCAGCAGTTACCGGGGCTCTTGGAGCTCCTACAATGAGCAGTTCTTC.

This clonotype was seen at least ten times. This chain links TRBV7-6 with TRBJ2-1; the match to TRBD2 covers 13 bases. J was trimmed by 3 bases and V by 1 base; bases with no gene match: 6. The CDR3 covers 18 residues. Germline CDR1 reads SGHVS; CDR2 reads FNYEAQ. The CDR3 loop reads CASSLGTSGGRGYNEQFF. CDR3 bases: TGTGCCAGCAGCTTAGGGACTAGCGGGGGTCGTGGCTACAATGAGCAGTTCTTC. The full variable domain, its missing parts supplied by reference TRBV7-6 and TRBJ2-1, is GAGVSQSPRYKVTKRGQDVALRCDPISGHVSLYWYRQALGQGPEFLTYFNYEAQQDKSGLPNDRFSAERPEGSISTLTIQRTEQRDSAMYRCASSLGTSGGRGYNEQFFGPGTRLTVL.

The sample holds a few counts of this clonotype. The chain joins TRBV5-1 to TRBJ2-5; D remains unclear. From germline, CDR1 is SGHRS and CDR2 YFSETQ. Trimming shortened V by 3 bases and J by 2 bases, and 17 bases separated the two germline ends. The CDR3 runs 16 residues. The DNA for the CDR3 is TGCGCCAGCAGCTCCCCGGGTCATGAGCCACAAGAGACCCAGTACTTC. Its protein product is CASSSPGHEPQETQYF.

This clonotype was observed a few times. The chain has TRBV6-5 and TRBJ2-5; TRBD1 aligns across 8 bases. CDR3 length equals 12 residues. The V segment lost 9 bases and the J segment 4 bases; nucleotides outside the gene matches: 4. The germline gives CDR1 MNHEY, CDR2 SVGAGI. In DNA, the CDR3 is TGTGCCAGTGGGACAGGCCTAGAGACCCAGTACTTC. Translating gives CASGTGLETQYF.

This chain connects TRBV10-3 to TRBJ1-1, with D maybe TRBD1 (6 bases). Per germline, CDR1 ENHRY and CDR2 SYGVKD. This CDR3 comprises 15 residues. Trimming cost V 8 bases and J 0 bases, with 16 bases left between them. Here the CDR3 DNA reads TGTGCCATCTCAGGGGCGATTAACTTGAACACTGAAGCTTTCTTT. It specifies CAISGAINLNTEAFF.

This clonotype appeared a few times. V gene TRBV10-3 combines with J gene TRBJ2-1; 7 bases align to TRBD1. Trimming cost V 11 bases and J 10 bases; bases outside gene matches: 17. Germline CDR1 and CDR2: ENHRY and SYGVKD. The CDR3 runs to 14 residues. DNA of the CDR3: TGTGCCCTCTCCTCCGGGACAGCTATGGGGGAGCAGTTCTTC. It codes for CALSSGTAMGEQFF.

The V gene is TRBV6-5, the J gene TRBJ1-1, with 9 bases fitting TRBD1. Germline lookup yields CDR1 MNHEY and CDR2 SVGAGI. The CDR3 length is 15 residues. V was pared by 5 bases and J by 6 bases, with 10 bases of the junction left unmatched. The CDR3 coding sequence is TGTGCCAGCAGTGGACCTCCCGGGACAGGGCCTGAAGCTTTCTTT. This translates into CASSGPPGTGPEAFF.